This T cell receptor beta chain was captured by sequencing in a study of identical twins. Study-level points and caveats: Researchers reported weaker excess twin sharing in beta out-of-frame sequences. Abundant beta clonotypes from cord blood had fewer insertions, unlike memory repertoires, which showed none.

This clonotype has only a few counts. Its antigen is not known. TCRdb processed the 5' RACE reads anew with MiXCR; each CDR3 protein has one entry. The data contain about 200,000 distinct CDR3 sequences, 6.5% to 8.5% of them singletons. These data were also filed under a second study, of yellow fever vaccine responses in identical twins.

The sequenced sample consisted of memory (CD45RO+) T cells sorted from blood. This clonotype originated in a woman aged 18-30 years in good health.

The CDR3 DNA reads TGTGCCAGCAGTGCGAAGGGGAACACTGAAGCTTTCTTT. Protein: CASSAKGNTEAFF. The rearrangement joins TRBV2 to TRBJ1-1; D call uncertain. This CDR3 comprises 13 residues. V lost 4 bases, J lost 1 base, and 7 bases lay in between. Germline loops: CDR1 SNHLY, CDR2 FYNNEI. Variable domain in full (rest from reference TRBV2 and TRBJ1-1): EPEVTQTPSHQVTQMGQEVILRCVPISNHLYFYWYRQILGQKVEFLVSFYNNEISEKSEIFDDQFSVERPDGSNFTLKIRSTKLEDSAMYFCASSAKGNTEAFFGQGTRLTVV.